A single sample gave rise to the 27 T cell receptor beta chains below, sequenced in a study of T cell repertoires in aging, cancer and after chemotherapy. The template was genomic DNA from peripheral blood, not RNA. A mixed TRB-A/B primer pool amplified rearranged TRB by multiplex touch-down PCR. One entry per CDR3 protein, called by TCRdb with MiXCR from the multiplex PCR reads. The sample has over 2,500 distinct CDR3 sequences, 20% to 25% seen once. Sequencing was done on a sample of blood. All receptors come from a human donor with a solid tumor.

The chain is built from TRBV7-9 and TRBJ2-7; 8 bases match TRBD1. This CDR3 has 15 amino acids. The trim removed 3 bases at V and 6 bases at J, leaving 10 bases unmatched. In germline, CDR1 is SEHNR, CDR2 FQNEAQ (reference sequence). The CDR3 nucleotides read TGTGCCAGCAGCTTGATAGTCGGGACAGGCGCCGAGCAGTACTTC. Translation gives CASSLIVGTGAEQYF.

By proportion, this clonotype is medium-sized. The CDR3 reads CAITATGITGNTIYF. As DNA, the CDR3 is TGTGCCATCACGGCGACAGGGATCACTGGAAACACCATATATTTT. This chain connects TRBV10-3 to TRBJ1-3, with 7 bases identical to TRBD1. CDR1 and CDR2 (germline): ENHRY, SYGVKD. This CDR3 contains 15 residues. After removal of 7 bases from V and 2 bases from J, the junction contained 8 bases not matched to a gene.

This clonotype is medium-sized (0.01 to 0.1%) within its sample. One junction end disagrees with the germline gene, perhaps due to a read error. V is TRBV19 and J is TRBJ1-1, with 9 bases that match TRBD1. CDR1 and CDR2 (germline): LNHDA, SQIVND (reference sequence). The CDR3 is 17 amino acids. CDR3 in amino acids: CASSLDPTGTGRHEAFF. CDR3 in DNA: TGTGCCAGTAGTTTAGATCCGACCGGGACAGGGAGGCATGAAGCTTTCTTT. The full variable domain, with the rest looked up from reference TRBV19 and TRBJ1-1, is DGGITQSPKYLFRKEGQNVTLSCEQNLNHDAMYWYRQDPGQGLRLIYYSQIVNDFQKGDIAEGYSVSREKKESFPLTVTSAQKNPTAFYLCASSLDPTGTGRHEAFFGQGTRLTVV.

This clonotype was counted a few times. The V and J genes are TRBV4-1 and TRBJ2-1; 10 nucleotides line up with TRBD2. Germline-derived CDR1 and CDR2 are MGHRA and YSYEKL. V lost 0 bases, J lost 5 bases, and 16 bases stayed unmatched. The CDR3 contains 20 residues. The CDR3 DNA reads as TGCGCCAGCAGCCAAGAGCGTTGGCCTAGCGGGGGACCCGGCCACAATGAGCAGTTCTTC. Amino acid sequence: CASSQERWPSGGPGHNEQFF.

Sample share makes this clonotype medium-sized. This chain links TRBV6-2 or TRBV6-3 with TRBJ2-6, with D hard to call. Trimming removed 2 bases from V and 1 base from J, with 6 bases in between. CDR1 and CDR2 (germline): MNHEY, SVGEGT. This CDR3 has 15 residues. The CDR3 sequence is CASSYGSSGANVLTF. The CDR3 DNA sequence: TGTGCCAGCAGTTACGGGTCATCTGGGGCCAACGTCCTGACTTTC.

This chain uses TRBV20-1 with TRBJ1-5; TRBD1 matches 8 bases. CDR3 length: 18 residues. The V and J ends lost 3 bases and 3 bases, in that order; junction bases with no gene match: 16. The germline V gene encodes CDR1 DFQATT and CDR2 SNEGSKA (reference sequence). The CDR3: CSARGGQGPTRYNQPQHF. The CDR3 coding sequence is TGCAGTGCTAGGGGCGGACAGGGCCCAACGAGATACAATCAGCCCCAGCATTTT.

This clonotype appeared a few times. V gene TRBV6-6 combines with J gene TRBJ1-1; 12 bases fit TRBD1. Germline V gives CDR1 MNHNY, CDR2 SVGAGI (reference sequence). J lost 6 bases, V lost 5 bases, and 7 bases had no gene match. The CDR3 sequence is 15 residues long. This chain's CDR3 is CASSNRDRGPSEAFF. The CDR3 bases are TGTGCCAGCAGTAACCGGGACAGGGGGCCGTCTGAAGCTTTCTTT.

V gene TRBV5-1 combines with J gene TRBJ1-4, with D perhaps matching TRBD1 (5 bases). Germline V gives CDR1 SGHRS, CDR2 YFSETQ. The CDR3 consists of 14 residues. The V and J ends lost 0 bases and 8 bases respectively, with 11 bases between them. The CDR3 reads CASSLVGDREKLFF. The CDR3 nucleotides are TGCGCCAGCAGCTTGGTAGGGGATAGGGAAAAACTGTTTTTT. Variable domain in full (rest from reference TRBV5-1 and TRBJ1-4): KAGVTQTPRYLIKTRGQQVTLSCSPISGHRSVSWYQQTPGQGLQFLFEYFSETQRNKGNFPGRFSGRQFSNSRSEMNVSTLELGDSALYLCASSLVGDREKLFFGSGTQLSVL.

This clonotype has a handful of counts. The rearrangement links TRBV4-3 to TRBJ2-7; TRBD1 aligns across 9 bases. V gave up 0 bases and J gave up 13 bases; unmatched junction bases: 16. Germline loops: CDR1 LGHNA, CDR2 YSLEER. The CDR3 extends over 16 amino acids. The chain's CDR3 is CASSQDVLSGGQGLYF. CDR3 sequence (DNA): TGCGCCAGCAGCCAAGATGTTCTTAGTGGGGGACAGGGCCTTTACTTC.

This clonotype was detected a few times. The chain couples TRBV20-1 to TRBJ1-2; 8 nucleotides match TRBD1. This CDR3 comprises 12 residues. CDR1 is DFQATT and CDR2 is SNEGSKA in the germline V gene (reference sequence). The ends lost 6 bases at V and 10 bases at J; junction bases unmatched: 10. CDR3 in DNA: TGCAGTGCCGGACAGGGACCCCCCCACTACACCTTC. Its translation: CSAGQGPPHYTF.

By sample share, this clonotype is medium-sized. The J gene is TRBJ2-1, the V gene TRBV6-2 or TRBV6-3; 7 bases are shared with TRBD2. The length of the CDR3 is 15 residues. Per the germline V gene, CDR1 is MNHEY and CDR2 is SVGEGT. Unmatched junction bases numbered 10, after V lost 6 bases and J lost 5 bases. Here the CDR3 DNA reads TGTGCCAGCAGGCCACCCAGGGACTACAACAATGAGCAGTTCTTC. Translation gives CASRPPRDYNNEQFF.

About this clonotype itself: One junction end disagrees with the germline gene, perhaps due to a read error. The CDR3 reads CASSLGTGGQETQYF. The CDR3 coding sequence is TGTGCTAGCAGCCTGGGTACCGGGGGCCAAGAGACCCAGTACTTC. The chain recombines TRBV7-7 with TRBJ2-5; D may be TRBD2 (6 bases). Per germline, CDR1 SSHAT and CDR2 FNYEAQ (reference sequence). This CDR3 has 15 amino acids.

CDR3 bases: TGTGCCAGCAGCTCCACAGGGAGTAATGGCGGGGAGCTGTTTTTT. Its protein product is CASSSTGSNGGELFF. J is TRBJ2-2 and V is TRBV6-5, with a possible D match to TRBD1 (6 bases). V was clipped by 6 bases and J by 7 bases, with 18 bases between them. CDR3 length equals 15 residues. CDR1 is MNHEY and CDR2 is SVGAGI in the germline V gene.

This clonotype is medium-sized. V is TRBV7-9 and J is TRBJ2-3, with D maybe TRBD1 (5 bases). Trimming removed 5 bases from V and 0 bases from J, with 15 bases in between. The germline V gene encodes CDR1 SEHNR and CDR2 FQNEAQ (reference sequence). CDR3 length: 16 residues. CDR3 coding DNA: TGTGCCAGCAGCCGCGACAGCCCTCAGAGCACAGATACGCAGTATTTT. It yields the protein CASSRDSPQSTDTQYF. Full variable domain (rest looked up from reference TRBV7-9 and TRBJ2-3): DTGVSQNPRHKITKRGQNVTFRCDPISEHNRLYWYRQTLGQGPEFLTYFQNEAQLEKSRLLSDRFSAERPKGSFSTLEIQRTEQGDSAMYLCASSRDSPQSTDTQYFGPGTRLTVL.

This clonotype is classed as medium-sized. This chain joins TRBV6-2 or TRBV6-3 and TRBJ1-5; 9 positions match TRBD1. After removal of 4 bases from V and 5 bases from J, the junction contained 6 bases not matched to a gene. The germline V gene has CDR1 MNHEY and CDR2 SVGEGT. The CDR3 is 15 residues long. The CDR3 DNA is TGTGCCAGCAGTTGGAGGGACAGGGCCCATCAGCCCCAGCATTTT. Protein: CASSWRDRAHQPQHF.

This clonotype was counted many times. The rearrangement links TRBV7-2 to TRBJ1-5; D is unresolved. The CDR3 has 14 amino acids. V lost 3 bases and J 2 bases, leaving 8 bases between the germline ends. Germline CDR1 SGHTA, CDR2 FQGNSA. The CDR3 region has the DNA TGTGCCAGCAGCTTCGGGCAGGGCAATCAGCCCCAGCATTTT. This codes for CASSFGQGNQPQHF.

V usage is TRBV20-1 and J usage is TRBJ1-4; TRBD1 aligns across 11 bases. With 2 bases clipped from V and 0 bases from J, the junction kept 2 bases outside the gene matches. The CDR3 sequence is 16 residues long. The germline V gene encodes CDR1 DFQATT and CDR2 SNEGSKA (reference sequence). The CDR3 spells CSARPGQGATNEKLFF. The CDR3, as DNA: TGCAGTGCTAGACCGGGACAGGGGGCAACTAATGAAAAACTGTTTTTT.

On this clonotype: A read error may be the cause here, since a much bigger clone is one base away. The chain combines TRBV5-1 with TRBJ2-3, with a tentative D call TRBD1 (5 bases). Germline CDR1 SGHRS, CDR2 YFSETQ. V was trimmed by 1 base and J by 6 bases, leaving 12 bases between them. This CDR3 is 14 amino acids long. The CDR3 DNA follows: TGCGCCAGCAGCTTGATCAGGGAAGTGGATACGCAGTATTTT. Protein: CASSLIREVDTQYF.

This clonotype is medium-sized by share. The rearrangement links TRBV6-1 to TRBJ2-7; 15 nucleotides agree with TRBD2. V shed 5 bases, J shed 0 bases, and the junction held 11 bases outside the gene matches. This CDR3 is 19 amino acids long. The germline V gene has CDR1 MNHNS and CDR2 SASEGT. For the CDR3, the DNA is TGTGCCAGCAGTCCGGGGACTAGCGGGGGGCTTAGGAGCTCCTACGAGCAGTACTTC. It yields the protein CASSPGTSGGLRSSYEQYF.

By sample fraction, this clonotype is medium-sized. The gene calls are TRBV6-1 and TRBJ1-6; D possibly corresponds to TRBD1 (6 bases). The germline V gene encodes CDR1 MNHNS and CDR2 SASEGT. This CDR3 spans 15 amino acids. Trimming took 5 bases from V and 6 from J, leaving 14 bases between them. CDR3 sequence (DNA): TGTGCCAGCAGTTATTGGGACATAGGTAATTCACCCCTCCACTTT. The encoded protein is CASSYWDIGNSPLHF.

This clonotype counts as medium-sized. The chain links TRBV7-2 to TRBJ2-5; 8 bases are a match to TRBD2. V shed 4 bases and J 3 bases; nucleotides not matched to a gene: 10. Germline CDR1 SGHTA, CDR2 FQGNSA. The CDR3 contains 16 residues. The CDR3 region has the DNA TGTGCCAGCAGCTCGGAACCGGGGGGGCATAAAGAGACCCAGTACTTC. Amino acid sequence: CASSSEPGGHKETQYF.

This clonotype was recorded a few times. V usage is TRBV4-1 and J usage is TRBJ2-7; 9 nucleotides line up with TRBD1. V trimming: 1 base; J trimming: 1 base; junction bases outside the gene matches: 8. The CDR3 contains 17 residues. Germline V lookup: CDR1 MGHRA, CDR2 YSYEKL. The CDR3 DNA sequence: TGCGCCAGCAGCCAAGCAGGTACCGGGACAGGGTCCTACGAGCAGTACTTC. This codes for CASSQAGTGTGSYEQYF.

The chain joins TRBV5-1 to TRBJ2-5, with TRBD1 identical over 10 bases. Per the germline V gene, CDR1 is SGHRS and CDR2 is YFSETQ. J was trimmed by 3 bases and V by 1 base; bases with no gene match: 3. The CDR3 is 15 residues long. The CDR3 DNA reads TGCGCCAGCAGCTTGAGCGGGACAGGGGAAGAGACCCAGTACTTC. Residues: CASSLSGTGEETQYF.

J is TRBJ2-1 and V is TRBV24-1; 11 bases fit TRBD2. Germline V CDR1 and CDR2: KGHDR, SFDVKD. V was pared by 1 base and J by 9 bases, with 10 bases of the junction left unmatched. CDR3 length equals 17 residues. CDR3 protein: CATSDLPLAGEEGEQFF. CDR3 in DNA: TGTGCCACCAGTGATTTACCACTAGCGGGGGAGGAAGGTGAGCAGTTCTTC.

This clonotype was observed a handful of times. The genes are TRBV4-1 and TRBJ2-3, with TRBD1 matching 9 bases. After removal of 10 bases from V and 0 bases from J, the junction contained 8 bases not matched to a gene. This CDR3 spans 15 amino acids. In germline, CDR1 is MGHRA, CDR2 YSYEKL. CDR3 bases: TGCGCCATTACTCGGACAGGGGTTAGCACAGATACGCAGTATTTT. It specifies CAITRTGVSTDTQYF.

The chain employs TRBV5-1 and TRBJ1-1, with D perhaps TRBD1 (6 bases). The V and J ends lost 4 bases and 1 base respectively, with 11 bases between them. The CDR3 runs to 14 residues. From germline, CDR1 is SGHRS and CDR2 YFSETQ. The CDR3 region is CASSTGRPNTEAFF. The CDR3 nucleotides are TGCGCCAGCAGCACAGGGCGGCCGAACACTGAAGCTTTCTTT.

The V and J genes are TRBV20-1 and TRBJ1-2; 10 bases are shared with TRBD1. V lost 7 bases, J lost 7 bases, and 9 bases stayed unmatched. CDR1 is DFQATT and CDR2 is SNEGSKA in the germline V gene (reference sequence). This CDR3 comprises 13 residues. The chain's CDR3 is CSVPDRGLGGYTF. CDR3 sequence (DNA): TGCAGTGTCCCCGACAGGGGGCTGGGTGGCTACACCTTC.